This T cell receptor (beta chain) comes out of a study of radiation and T cells in renal cell carcinoma. Study overall: Nephrectomy followed 15 Gy stereotactic body radiation by 4 weeks.

Time point specified: baseline pretreatment blood. Treatment specified: 15 Gy SBRT to primary tumor, nephrectomy 4 weeks later. The patient's renal cell carcinoma had clear cell pathology. Assay: immunoSEQ multiplex PCR; the TCRdb copy retains only in-frame clones and omits some. There are approximately 110,000 clones in the sample; around 80% occur only once, and approximately 3% lies in the top ten. Study observations and caveats: From baseline, blood top tumor clonotypes peaked at 2 weeks post-radiation.

In germline, CDR1 is MGHRA, CDR2 YSYEKL. This CDR3 has 15 residues. The V end lost 1 base, the J end lost 1 base, and 9 bases lay between the germline ends. Notes on this clone: Its antigen is undetermined.

The clonotype originates from a woman aged 60-75 years with renal cell carcinoma. Material: blood, obtained from a patient whose treatment included radiotherapy and nephrectomy. The rearrangement uses TRBV4-1 and TRBJ2-3; D might be TRBD1 (5 bases). The CDR3 nucleotides are TGCGCCAGCAGCCAAGTGACAGTTGGCACAGATACGCAGTATTTT. Encoded protein: CASSQVTVGTDTQYF.